These 22 T cell receptor beta chains came from one sample sequenced in a study of graft-versus-host responses after intestinal transplantation. The assay was immunoSEQ multiplex PCR, and TCRdb's table has in-frame clones only and misses some. The sample gives approximately 90,000 clones, around 90% of which show up once; less than 8.5% is in the top ten. No antigen is known for these receptors. The material sequenced was unstimulated CD8+ T cells sorted from spleen or lymph node cells, taken before transplant. Receptors originate from a human donor who was the organ donor for an intestinal transplant.

The chain joins TRBV6-5 to TRBJ2-5, with TRBD1 matching 7 bases. The CDR3 has 14 amino acids. The J segment lost 5 bases and the V segment lost 2 bases, leaving 5 bases of the junction unmatched. Germline loops: CDR1 MNHEY, CDR2 SVGAGI. The CDR3 spells CASSYVGGKETQYF. In DNA form, the CDR3 reads TGTGCCAGCAGTTACGTAGGGGGCAAGGAGACCCAGTACTTC.

V and J are TRBV11-3 and TRBJ2-7; possibly TRBD2 for D (6 bases). V was shortened by 5 bases and J by 5 bases, with 16 bases between the two germline ends. From germline, CDR1 is SGHNT and CDR2 YENEEA. CDR3 length: 14 residues. The CDR3 spells CASSPDSGSNEQYF. The CDR3 DNA follows: TGTGCCAGCAGCCCCGACTCCGGGAGTAACGAGCAGTACTTC.

V is TRBV13 and J is TRBJ2-1; 15 bases map to TRBD2. V was clipped by 4 bases and J by 8 bases; unmatched bases: 6. This CDR3 is built from 16 residues. Germline V lookup: CDR1 PRHDT, CDR2 FYEKMQ (reference sequence). CDR3 in amino acids: CASSSRTSGRAYEQFF. In DNA form, the CDR3 reads TGTGCCAGCAGCTCCCGGACTAGCGGGAGGGCCTATGAGCAGTTCTTC.

This chain uses TRBV19 with TRBJ1-5, with D tentatively TRBD1 (5 bases). Germline V gives CDR1 LNHDA, CDR2 SQIVND (reference sequence). There are 15 residues in the CDR3. V lost 5 bases and J lost 5, with 16 bases in between. The CDR3 loop is CASSFWGGTDQPQHF. CDR3 sequence (DNA): TGTGCCAGTAGTTTTTGGGGCGGTACTGATCAGCCCCAGCATTTT.

This clone was observed once. The rearrangement links TRBV6-1 to TRBJ2-4; a possible D gene is TRBD1 (5 bases). Trimming removed 7 bases at V and 9 bases at J, with 19 bases between. Germline V gene lookup returns CDR1 MNHNS and CDR2 SASEGT. The CDR3 is made up of 14 amino acids. This CDR3 is CASTLRGRVGIQYF. CDR3 DNA: TGTGCCAGCACCCTCAGAGGCAGGGTCGGCATTCAGTACTTC.

The CDR3 is CASSADRGMENEQFF. The CDR3 nucleotides are TGTGCCAGTAGTGCTGACAGGGGTATGGAGAATGAGCAGTTCTTC. The chain uses TRBV19 and TRBJ2-1; 8 bases line up with TRBD1. Per germline, CDR1 LNHDA and CDR2 SQIVND (reference sequence). The CDR3 totals 15 residues. With V trimmed by 5 bases and J by 7 bases, 10 bases remained unmatched.

The V call is TRBV6-5, the J call TRBJ1-1, with 8 bases identical to TRBD1. V lost 6 bases, J lost 4 bases, and 10 bases stayed unmatched. This CDR3 has 15 amino acids. Germline lookup yields CDR1 MNHEY and CDR2 SVGAGI. This CDR3 is CASRPNRGGGTEAFF. The CDR3 nucleotides are TGTGCCAGCAGACCAAACAGGGGGGGAGGCACTGAAGCTTTCTTT.

Concerning this clone itself: The sample contains more than one DNA sequence encoding this CDR3. The CDR3 protein is CASRNQGRPAYEQYF. The CDR3 nucleotides are TGTGCCAGCAGGAACCAGGGGCGACCCGCCTACGAGCAGTACTTC. The V call is TRBV6-6, the J call TRBJ2-7, with D perhaps matching TRBD1 (6 bases). V was trimmed by 6 bases and J by 2 bases, leaving 17 bases between them. There are 15 residues in the CDR3. Germline-derived CDR1 and CDR2 are MNHNY and SVGAGI (reference sequence).

The table lists this clone with a few counts. The chain combines TRBV11-3 with TRBJ2-6; D gene unclear. The germline V gene encodes CDR1 SGHNT and CDR2 YENEEA. V was shortened by 5 bases and J by 1 base, with 9 bases between the two germline ends. This CDR3 has 15 amino acids. The CDR3 region is CASSVTESGANVLTF. The CDR3 DNA follows: TGTGCCAGCAGCGTAACAGAGTCTGGGGCCAACGTCCTGACTTTC.

The chain carries TRBV11-1 and TRBJ2-1; 10 nucleotides line up with TRBD2. V gave up 0 bases and J gave up 6 bases; unmatched junction bases: 5. Germline V lookup: CDR1 SGHAT, CDR2 FQDESV (reference sequence). This CDR3 spans 16 amino acids. The CDR3 region has the DNA TGTGCCAGCAGCTTAGCGTCGTCTAGCGGGAGCAATGAGCAGTTCTTC. Protein sequence: CASSLASSSGSNEQFF.

The V and J genes are TRBV19 and TRBJ2-7, with D unresolved. In germline, CDR1 is LNHDA, CDR2 SQIVND (reference sequence). This CDR3 contains 12 residues. Trimming left V 6 bases short and J 6 bases short, with 12 bases between. The CDR3 protein is CASRVQGGEQYF. CDR3 nucleotide sequence: TGTGCCAGTAGGGTACAAGGCGGCGAGCAGTACTTC.

The chain links TRBV5-4 to TRBJ2-1; 7 bases line up with TRBD2. CDR3 size: 15 residues. Germline loops: CDR1 SGHNT, CDR2 YYREEE (reference sequence). With 5 bases clipped from V and 8 bases from J, the junction kept 13 bases outside the gene matches. CDR3 in amino acids: CASRVNLGGHDEQFF. CDR3 coding DNA: TGTGCCAGCAGGGTGAATTTGGGAGGGCACGATGAGCAGTTCTTC. Complete variable domain (other parts from reference TRBV5-4 and TRBJ2-1): ETGVTQSPTHLIKTRGQQVTLRCSSQSGHNTVSWYQQALGQGPQFIFQYYREEENGRGNFPPRFSGLQFPNYSSELNVNALELDDSALYLCASRVNLGGHDEQFFGPGTRLTVL.

The chain is built from TRBV29-1 and TRBJ2-7, with D possibly being TRBD1 (7 bases). Trimming removed 4 bases at V and 3 bases at J, with 19 bases between. This CDR3 contains 15 residues. The germline V gene encodes CDR1 SQVTM and CDR2 ANQGSEA. DNA for the CDR3: TGCAGCGTTGTAGGCGGGACAGATTTGGTCTACGAGCAGTACTTC. It codes for CSVVGGTDLVYEQYF.

The chain carries TRBV11-2 and TRBJ2-3, with 10 bases that match TRBD2. The germline CDR1 and CDR2 sequences are SGHAT and FQNNGV. Trimming took 0 bases from V and 2 from J; bases not matched to a gene: 8. CDR3 length: 18 residues. CDR3: CASSLDLLTSGDTDTQYF. The CDR3 region has the DNA TGTGCCAGCAGCTTAGATCTTTTAACTAGCGGGGACACAGATACGCAGTATTTT.

This chain links TRBV7-7 with TRBJ2-5, with 10 bases fitting TRBD1. Germline V lookup: CDR1 SSHAT, CDR2 FNYEAQ (reference sequence). The CDR3 contains 15 residues. The V and J ends lost 3 bases and 4 bases, in that order; junction bases with no gene match: 5. The CDR3 loop reads CASSLGGTGAETQYF. The CDR3 DNA reads TGTGCCAGCAGCTTGGGGGGGACAGGGGCAGAGACCCAGTACTTC.

This clone was detected only once. This rearrangement joins TRBV5-6 to TRBJ2-1; 7 bases line up with TRBD2. CDR3 length equals 16 residues. The V segment lost 1 base and the J segment 11 bases; nucleotides outside the gene matches: 15. Germline CDR1 SGHDT, CDR2 YYEEEE. The CDR3 here is CASSLSGVDGGRKQFF. The CDR3 nucleotides read TGTGCCAGCAGCTTGTCAGGTGTCGACGGCGGGAGAAAGCAGTTCTTC.

This clone was found once. V usage is TRBV5-5 and J usage is TRBJ2-5; tentative D call: TRBD2 (6 bases). The J call may be wrong; the DNA end is better matched by TRBJ2-7. This CDR3 has 15 amino acids. The germline gives CDR1 SGHKS, CDR2 YYEKEE (reference sequence). CDR3: CASSWGEDISYEQYF. The CDR3 nucleotides are TGTGCCAGCAGCTGGGGGGAGGACATCTCCTACGAGCAGTACTTC.

V is TRBV5-1 and J is TRBJ1-6; no clear D gene. CDR3 length equals 16 residues. Per germline, CDR1 SGHRS and CDR2 YFSETQ. Trimming left V 5 bases short and J 9 bases short, with 21 bases between. CDR3 residues: CASRPDGPSAGSPLHF. The CDR3 nucleotides are TGCGCCAGCAGGCCTGATGGGCCCTCGGCGGGTTCACCCCTCCACTTT.

This clone has just a few counts. V usage is TRBV29-1 and J usage is TRBJ2-5, with D unclear. The CDR3 covers 11 residues. Germline values: CDR1 SQVTM, CDR2 ANQGSEA. Trimming shortened V by 6 bases and J by 5 bases, and 10 bases separated the two germline ends. DNA of the CDR3: TGCAGCGTCCCCACTCGGGAGACCCAGTACTTC. Protein sequence: CSVPTRETQYF. Together with reference TRBV29-1 and TRBJ2-5, the CDR3 gives the full variable domain: SAVISQKPSRDICQRGTSLTIQCQVDSQVTMMFWYRQQPGQSLTLIATANQGSEATYESGFVIDKFPISRPNLTFSTLTVSNMSPEDSSIYLCSVPTRETQYFGPGTRLLVL.

The rearrangement uses TRBV2 and TRBJ2-5; D call uncertain. Germline V CDR1 and CDR2: SNHLY, FYNNEI. Trimming took 4 bases from V and 0 from J, leaving 12 bases between them. The CDR3 runs to 15 residues. CDR3 amino acids: CASSASEEYQETQYF. The CDR3 nucleotides are TGTGCCAGCAGTGCGTCAGAAGAGTACCAAGAGACCCAGTACTTC.

The genes are TRBV23-1 and TRBJ1-5; D is unclear. TRBV23-1 falls under the ORF class, with uncertain function. The CDR3 runs 14 residues. V dropped 0 bases and J dropped 2 bases, with 5 bases sitting between them. CDR3 bases: TGCGCCAGCAGTCAATCCCAGGGCAATCAGCCCCAGCATTTT. Its protein is CASSQSQGNQPQHF.

The chain combines TRBV5-1 with TRBJ2-7, with D maybe TRBD1 (6 bases). Trimming left V 0 bases short and J 6 bases short, with 22 bases between. There are 17 residues in the CDR3. Germline CDR1 and CDR2: SGHRS and YFSETQ. The CDR3 loop is CASSLVGTGLSYVEQYF. The CDR3 nucleotides read TGCGCCAGCAGCTTGGTAGGAACAGGGCTATCCTACGTCGAGCAGTACTTC.